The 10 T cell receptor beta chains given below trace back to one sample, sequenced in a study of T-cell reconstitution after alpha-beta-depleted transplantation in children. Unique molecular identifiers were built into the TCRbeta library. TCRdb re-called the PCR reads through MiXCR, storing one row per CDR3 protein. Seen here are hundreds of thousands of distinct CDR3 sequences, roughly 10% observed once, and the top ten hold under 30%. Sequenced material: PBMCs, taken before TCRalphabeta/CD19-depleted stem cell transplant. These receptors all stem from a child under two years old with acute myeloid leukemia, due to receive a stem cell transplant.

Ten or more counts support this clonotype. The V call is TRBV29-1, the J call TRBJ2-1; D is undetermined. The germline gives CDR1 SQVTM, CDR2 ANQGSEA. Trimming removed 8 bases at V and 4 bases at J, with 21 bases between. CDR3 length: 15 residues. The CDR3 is CSTEAPLGPYNEQFF. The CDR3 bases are TGCAGCACCGAAGCCCCACTTGGACCGTACAATGAGCAGTTCTTC.

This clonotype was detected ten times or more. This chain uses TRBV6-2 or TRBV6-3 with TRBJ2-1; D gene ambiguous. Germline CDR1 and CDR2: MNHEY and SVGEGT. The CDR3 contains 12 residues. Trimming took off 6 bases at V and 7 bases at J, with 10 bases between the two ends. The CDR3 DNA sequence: TGTGCCAGCAGCTACCTAGGTAATGAGCAGTTCTTC. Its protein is CASSYLGNEQFF.

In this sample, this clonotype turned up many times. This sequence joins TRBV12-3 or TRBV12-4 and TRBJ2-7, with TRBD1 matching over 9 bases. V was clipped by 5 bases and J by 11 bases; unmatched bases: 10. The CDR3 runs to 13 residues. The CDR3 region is CASSLSQGAAEYF. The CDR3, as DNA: TGTGCCAGCAGTCTTTCACAGGGGGCGGCTGAGTACTTC.

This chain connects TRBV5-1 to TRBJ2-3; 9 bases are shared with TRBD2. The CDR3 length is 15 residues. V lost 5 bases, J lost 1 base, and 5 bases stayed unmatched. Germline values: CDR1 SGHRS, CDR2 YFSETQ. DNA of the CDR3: TGCGCCAGCAGAATAGTAGCGGGAGGCACAGATACGCAGTATTTT. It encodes CASRIVAGGTDTQYF.

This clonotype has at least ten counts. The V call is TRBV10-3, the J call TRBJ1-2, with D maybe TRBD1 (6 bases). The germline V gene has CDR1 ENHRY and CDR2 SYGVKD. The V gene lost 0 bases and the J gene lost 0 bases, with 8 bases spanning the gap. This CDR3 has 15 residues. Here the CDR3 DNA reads TGTGCCATCAGTGAGTCTAGGACAGCTAACTATGGCTACACCTTC. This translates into CAISESRTANYGYTF.

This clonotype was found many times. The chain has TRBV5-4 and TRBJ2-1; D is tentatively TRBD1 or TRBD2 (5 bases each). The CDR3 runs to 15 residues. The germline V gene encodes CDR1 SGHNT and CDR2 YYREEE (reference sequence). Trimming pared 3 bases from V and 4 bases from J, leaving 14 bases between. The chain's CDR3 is CASSSVLWGYNEQFF. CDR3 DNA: TGTGCCAGCAGCTCCGTCCTATGGGGGTACAATGAGCAGTTCTTC.

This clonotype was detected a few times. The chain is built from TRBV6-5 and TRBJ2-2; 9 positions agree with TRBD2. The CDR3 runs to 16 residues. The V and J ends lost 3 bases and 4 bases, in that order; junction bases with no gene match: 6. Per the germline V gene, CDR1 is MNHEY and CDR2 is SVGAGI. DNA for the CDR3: TGTGCCAGCAGTTATGATGCGGGAGGGTTCACCGGGGAGCTGTTTTTT. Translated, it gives CASSYDAGGFTGELFF.

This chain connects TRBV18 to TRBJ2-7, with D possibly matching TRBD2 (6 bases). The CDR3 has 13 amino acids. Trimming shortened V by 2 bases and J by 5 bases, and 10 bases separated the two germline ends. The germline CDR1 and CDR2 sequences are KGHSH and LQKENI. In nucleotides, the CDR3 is TGTGCCAGCTCACCAGGAGGGTCCCACGAGCAGTACTTC. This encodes CASSPGGSHEQYF. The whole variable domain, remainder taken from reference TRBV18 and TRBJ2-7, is NAGVMQNPRHLVRRRGQEARLRCSPMKGHSHVYWYRQLPEEGLKFMVYLQKENIIDESGMPKERFSAEFPKEGPSILRIQQVVRGDSAAYFCASSPGGSHEQYFGPGTRLTVT.

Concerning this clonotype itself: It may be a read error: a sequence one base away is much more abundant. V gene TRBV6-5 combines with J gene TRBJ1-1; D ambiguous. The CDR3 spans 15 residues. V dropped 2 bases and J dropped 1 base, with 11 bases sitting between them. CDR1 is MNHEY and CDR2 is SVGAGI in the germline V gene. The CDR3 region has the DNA TGTGCCAGCAGTTACGGGCTGACGGAGAACACTGAAGCTTTCTTT. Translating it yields CASSYGLTENTEAFF.

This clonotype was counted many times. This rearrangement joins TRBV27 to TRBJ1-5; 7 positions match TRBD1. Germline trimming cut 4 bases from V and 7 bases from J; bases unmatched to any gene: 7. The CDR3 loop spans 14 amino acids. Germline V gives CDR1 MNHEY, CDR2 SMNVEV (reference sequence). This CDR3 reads CASSSHRGEQPQHF. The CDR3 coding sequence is TGTGCCAGCAGTTCGCACAGGGGTGAGCAGCCCCAGCATTTT.